This is a list of T cell receptor beta chains from one sample in a study of CD8+ T cells in alopecia areata. Some clones are missing from TCRdb's copy, which holds only in-frame ones; the method was immunoSEQ multiplex PCR. The sample has more than 95,000 clones; about nine tenths are singletons. The sequencing here drew on CD8+ T cells sorted from blood, taken at week 34, from a patient treated with tofacitinib. These receptors all come from a human donor with alopecia areata. CDR3s include the opening cysteine and the closing phenylalanine or tryptophan. Each record gives: CDR3 length, V gene, J gene, CDR3 protein.

length: 13
V: TRBV6-5
J: TRBJ1-1
CDR3: CASSYGGNTEAFF

length: 11
V: TRBV5-1
J: TRBJ2-1
CDR3: CASSLGQKQFF

length: 12
V: TRBV30
J: TRBJ2-5
CDR3: CAWSYNQETQYF

length: 14
V: TRBV25-1
J: TRBJ2-7
CDR3: CASSEGTGFNEQYF

length: 15
V: TRBV5-6
J: TRBJ2-7
CDR3: CASSFPSGSYYEQYF

length: 12
V: TRBV5-4
J: TRBJ2-7
CDR3: CASSLGTSEQYF

length: 15
V: TRBV13
J: TRBJ2-1
CDR3: CASSSDSAGHNEQFF

length: 12
V: TRBV27
J: TRBJ2-3
CDR3: CASTSDTDTQYF

length: 15
V: TRBV27
J: TRBJ2-7
CDR3: CASSTSSGTKYEQYF

length: 12
V: TRBV30
J: TRBJ1-1
CDR3: CAWSHQNTEAFF

length: 19
V: TRBV5-1
J: TRBJ2-3
CDR3: CASSLIRSGRAPRADTQYF

length: 13
V: TRBV27
J: TRBJ1-6
CDR3: CASSLVSISPLHF

length: 17
V: TRBV7-3
J: TRBJ2-1
CDR3: CASSPTTWRGAINEQFF

length: 14
V: TRBV5-6
J: TRBJ2-1
CDR3: CASSLNQGSLEQFF

length: 12
V: TRBV5-4
J: TRBJ2-3
CDR3: CASSGRADTQYF

length: 19
V: TRBV4-2
J: TRBJ2-5
CDR3: CASSPSLVRDIYNGETQYF

length: 14
V: TRBV19
J: TRBJ2-7
CDR3: CASRATAEVNEQYF

length: 15
V: TRBV5-1
J: TRBJ2-2
CDR3: CASSPPDRITGELFF

length: 13
V: TRBV7-3
J: TRBJ1-1
CDR3: CASSAYGNTEAFF

length: 15
V: TRBV4-1
J: TRBJ2-7
CDR3: CASSQGASGAYEQYF

length: 14
V: TRBV6-5
J: TRBJ2-5
CDR3: CASSYSDLQETQYF

length: 12
V: TRBV7-9
J: TRBJ2-1
CDR3: CASSRGLAEQFF

length: 15
V: TRBV30
J: TRBJ2-7
CDR3: CAWSAGTSVLDEQYF

length: 16
V: TRBV9
J: TRBJ2-1
CDR3: CASSPDWTVDYNEQFF

length: 16
V: TRBV4-1
J: TRBJ2-3
CDR3: CASSQPRAGTTDTQYF

length: 13
V: TRBV2
J: TRBJ2-7
CDR3: CASSENTPYEQYF

length: 15
V: TRBV4-1
J: TRBJ2-3
CDR3: CASSQEQRSTDTQYF

length: 11
V: TRBV20-1
J: TRBJ2-7
CDR3: CSAVTGAEQYF

length: 15
V: TRBV6-5
J: TRBJ2-5
CDR3: CASSYWQGSQETQYF

length: 18
V: TRBV7-9
J: TRBJ2-7
CDR3: CASSPDRDLLQIPSEQYF

length: 16
V: TRBV6-6
J: TRBJ2-2
CDR3: CASSYSTQAQAGELFF

length: 15
V: TRBV10-1
J: TRBJ1-1
CDR3: CASSESRGLVTEAFF